A single T cell receptor beta chain is shown here with its context. This clone was recorded once. No cognate antigen has been identified for it. Base qualities are not provided; no much larger clone lies one nucleotide away. The immunoSEQ Assay, a bias-controlled multiplex PCR, was used to amplify TCRbeta CDR3 regions from genomic DNA. In the authors' own workflow: Nucleated cell counts per sample were estimated from amplification of reference gene primers within the assay. To quantify the absolute abundance of each unique TCRbeta CDR3 rearrangement, sequence reads were collapsed and filtered. For each sample, productive Simpson clonality was calculated as the square root of Simpson's diversity index across productive rearrangements. Imported from immuneACCESS, the table was reduced by TCRdb to in-frame sequences with V and J called. These copies leave out some clones; in studies compared against another copy, an unresolved V gene accounts for under half, and the cause of the remainder is not known. V, J and clone size derive from that table, while D and trimming were established from the DNA sequence. Across this sample there are about 250,000 clones, with about 83% seen only once. Over 4.5% of the sample lies in the top ten.

These data come from a study of blood T cell repertoires in COVID-19 (dated by TCRdb to about 2020). Context from the whole study: Samples from collaborators originated in the United States, Italy and Spain and spanned both the acute and convalescent phases of COVID-19. The material from the prospective study consisted of cDNA or gDNA derived from T cells, B-cell-depleted T cells, or PBMCs. Subjects who had been exposed to COVID-19, were actively infected with it, or had recovered from it provided the deeply sampled blood TCRbeta repertoires that made up the dataset. A freely available public database, intended as a resource for researchers studying the immune response to SARS-CoV-2, is where the repertoires were released. Samples were obtained from the ongoing ImmuneRACE study (first 160 participants) and from about 1,300 subjects provided by 6 global collaborators. Sample metadata almost always included a de-identified subject ID, COVID-19 status, age in years and sex. HLA class I and class II types, where available, came from metadata supplied by the sample provider rather than from assay-based typing. The investigation overall reported the following: Clinical and demographic metadata were provided uncurated, with the amount varying by source and participant.

Via the germline V gene (reference sequence), CDR1 is MNHEY and CDR2 SMNVEV. After removal of 4 bases from V and 4 bases from J, the junction retains 6 bases not matched to a gene. The CDR3 runs 15 residues from the cysteine to the phenylalanine. Just the 45-base CDR3 DNA is kept, in frame starting at base 1. The collaborating institutions used their own protocols to collect whole blood in K2EDTA tubes. For TCRbeta analysis, collaborators shipped samples as frozen whole blood, isolated PBMCs, or DNA extracted from either of those sample types. The sequence was obtained from a human donor in a cohort sampled during active COVID-19. The sample was peripheral blood. This receptor chain uses TRBV27 and TRBJ2-2, with 7 bases in between that match TRBD1. The sequenced DNA: TGTGCCAGCAGTTCCTCGGGACAGAGCACCGGGGAGCTGTTTTTT. This encodes CASSSSGQSTGELFF.